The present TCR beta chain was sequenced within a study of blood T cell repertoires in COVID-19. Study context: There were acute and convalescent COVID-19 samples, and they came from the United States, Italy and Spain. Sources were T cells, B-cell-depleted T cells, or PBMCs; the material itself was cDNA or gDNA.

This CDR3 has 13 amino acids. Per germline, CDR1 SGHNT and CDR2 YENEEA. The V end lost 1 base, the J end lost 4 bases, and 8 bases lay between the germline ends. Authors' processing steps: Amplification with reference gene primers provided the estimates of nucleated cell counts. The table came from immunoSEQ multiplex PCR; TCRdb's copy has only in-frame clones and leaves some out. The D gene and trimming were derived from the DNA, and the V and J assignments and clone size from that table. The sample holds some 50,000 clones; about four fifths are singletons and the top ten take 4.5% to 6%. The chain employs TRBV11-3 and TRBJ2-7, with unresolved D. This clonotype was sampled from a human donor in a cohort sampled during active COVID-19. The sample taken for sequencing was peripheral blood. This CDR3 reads CASSLGHLYEQYF. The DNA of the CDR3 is TGTGCCAGCAGCTTAGGCCACTTGTACGAGCAGTACTTC.